One and the same sample provided the 2 T cell receptor beta chains below, sequenced in a study of blood T cells in healthy people across ages. The second PCR ran about 6 to 11 cycles with a sample-barcoded 5' primer and J-beta primers. TCRdb passed the 5' RACE reads through MiXCR, listing each CDR3 protein once. This sample has about 320,000 distinct CDR3 sequences; roughly 26% occur once, and the top ten carry 29%. Sequencing was carried out using blood. The source of these receptors is a woman in her sixties or seventies in good health.

The rearrangement links TRBV12-3 or TRBV12-4 to TRBJ2-7; the match to TRBD1 covers 12 bases. V lost 7 bases to trimming and J lost 9 bases; unmatched junction nucleotides: 13. The CDR3 extends over 15 amino acids. The chain's CDR3 is CASTLAGTGGSRQYF. In nucleotides, the CDR3 is TGTGCCAGCACCCTGGCCGGGACAGGGGGCAGTCGGCAGTACTTC.

The chain is built from TRBV29-1 and TRBJ2-5; TRBD2 matches 13 bases. CDR1 is SQVTM, CDR2 ANQGSEA, per germline. The ends lost 2 bases at V and 11 bases at J; junction bases unmatched: 11. The CDR3 spans 15 residues. This CDR3 reads CSVEIGLAGADEQYF. DNA of the CDR3: TGCAGCGTTGAAATCGGACTAGCGGGAGCGGATGAGCAGTACTTC.